The 14 T cell receptor beta chains given below trace back to one sample, sequenced in a study of response to subunit inactivated influenza vaccine. Using its own MiXCR run on the RT-PCR reads, TCRdb lists one record per CDR3 protein. The sample includes approximately 570,000 distinct CDR3 sequences, 6.5% to 8% of them seen just once. This material consisted of PBMCs from blood, taken roughly 24 months after vaccination. The receptors originated from a man between 50 and 75 years old who received an inactivated influenza vaccine.

This chain links TRBV4-1 with TRBJ2-2; D is undetermined. V was shortened by 3 bases and J by 6 bases, with 8 bases between the two germline ends. The germline gives CDR1 MGHRA, CDR2 YSYEKL. The CDR3 covers 13 residues. In DNA, the CDR3 is TGCGCCAGCAGCCACCAACCGTCCGGGGAGCTGTTTTTT. Its protein product is CASSHQPSGELFF.

This clonotype was counted at least ten times. The rearrangement joins TRBV5-1 to TRBJ2-7, with 9 bases aligning to TRBD1. V lost 3 bases to trimming and J lost 5 bases; unmatched junction nucleotides: 6. Germline assignment: CDR1 SGHRS and CDR2 YFSETQ. The CDR3 length is 14 residues. The CDR3 DNA reads as TGCGCCAGCAGCTCCGGGACAGGGAACCACGAGCAGTACTTC. Residues: CASSSGTGNHEQYF. Full variable domain (rest looked up from reference TRBV5-1 and TRBJ2-7): KAGVTQTPRYLIKTRGQQVTLSCSPISGHRSVSWYQQTPGQGLQFLFEYFSETQRNKGNFPGRFSGRQFSNSRSEMNVSTLELGDSALYLCASSSGTGNHEQYFGPGTRLTVT.

This clonotype has at least ten counts. This rearrangement joins TRBV20-1 to TRBJ2-7; 7 nucleotides line up with TRBD1. V lost 6 bases to trimming and J lost 1 base; unmatched junction nucleotides: 9. There are 14 residues in the CDR3. CDR1 is DFQATT, CDR2 SNEGSKA, per germline (reference sequence). This CDR3 is CSANRQGKSYEQYF. In DNA, the CDR3 is TGCAGTGCCAACCGACAGGGCAAATCCTACGAGCAGTACTTC.

Only a few counts were recorded for this clonotype. This chain joins TRBV3-1 and TRBJ2-5; a possible D gene is TRBD2 (6 bases). The CDR3 runs to 13 residues. Trimming stripped 4 bases from V and 7 bases from J, with 13 bases between. The germline V gene encodes CDR1 LGHDT and CDR2 YNNKEL (reference sequence). Written as DNA, the CDR3 is TGTGCCAGCAGCCCACGTTCGGAGGGGACCCAGTACTTC. Translation gives CASSPRSEGTQYF.

This clonotype was counted ten times or more. This sequence joins TRBV5-6 and TRBJ1-1, with D possibly being TRBD1 (5 bases). V lost 1 base and J lost 5, with 18 bases in between. Germline loops: CDR1 SGHDT, CDR2 YYEEEE. This CDR3 region has 16 residues. The CDR3, as DNA: TGTGCCAGCAGCTTGAGAAACGGGGGAAAGGTGACTGAAGCTTTCTTT. This encodes CASSLRNGGKVTEAFF.

The V gene is TRBV7-8, the J gene TRBJ2-5, with 7 bases fitting TRBD1. This CDR3 has 14 residues. Germline CDR1 reads SGHVS; CDR2 reads FQNEAQ. The ends lost 3 bases at V and 5 bases at J; junction bases unmatched: 6. CDR3 region: CASSFHRGAETQYF. In DNA form, the CDR3 reads TGTGCCAGCAGCTTCCACAGGGGAGCCGAGACCCAGTACTTC.

This clonotype has a handful of counts. The chain combines TRBV5-1 with TRBJ2-5; D unresolved. The germline V gene encodes CDR1 SGHRS and CDR2 YFSETQ. The CDR3 sequence is 13 residues long. V dropped 2 bases and J dropped 0 bases, with 5 bases sitting between them. The CDR3 coding sequence is TGCGCCAGCAGCTTCACGTACCAAGAGACCCAGTACTTC. It yields the protein CASSFTYQETQYF.

The sample holds a few counts of this clonotype. The CDR3 sequence: CASSSGPGEGTQYF. The CDR3, as DNA: TGCGCCAGCAGCTCGGGCCCCGGTGAGGGGACGCAGTATTTT. The chain recombines TRBV5-1 with TRBJ2-3; perhaps D is TRBD1 or TRBD2 (5 bases each). V dropped 3 bases and J dropped 9 bases, with 17 bases sitting between them. This CDR3 is built from 14 residues. In germline, CDR1 is SGHRS, CDR2 YFSETQ.

The V call is TRBV6-1, the J call TRBJ2-1; 9 bases agree with TRBD2. V was clipped by 6 bases and J by 8 bases; unmatched bases: 14. Germline CDR1 and CDR2: MNHNS and SASEGT. This CDR3 contains 16 residues. CDR3 coding DNA: TGTGCCAGCAGCCCACCCTCAGCGGGGGGTGCCCATGAGCAGTTCTTC. Translating gives CASSPPSAGGAHEQFF.

This clonotype came up a few times. CDR3 protein: CASSSIGTGVGETQYF. CDR3 coding DNA: TGCGCCAGCAGCTCCATCGGGACAGGGGTTGGAGAGACCCAGTACTTC. The chain joins TRBV5-1 to TRBJ2-5; 10 positions agree with TRBD1. CDR1 is SGHRS, CDR2 YFSETQ, per germline. The trim removed 3 bases at V and 4 bases at J, leaving 9 bases unmatched. CDR3 length: 16 amino acids.

This clonotype was seen repeatedly, ten times or more. This chain links TRBV4-2 with TRBJ2-3, with 8 bases fitting TRBD1. This CDR3 is 15 amino acids long. V lost 4 bases and J lost 1; bases outside the gene matches: 4. CDR1 is LGHNA and CDR2 is YNFKEQ in the germline V gene. The CDR3 DNA reads TGTGCCAGCAGCCTCGGACAGGGCCGCACAGATACGCAGTATTTT. Encoded protein: CASSLGQGRTDTQYF.

This clonotype has just a few counts. The gene calls are TRBV20-1 and TRBJ1-1; a weak D match, TRBD1 (6 bases). The CDR3 extends over 12 amino acids. Trimming pared 3 bases from V and 9 bases from J, leaving 14 bases between. In germline, CDR1 is DFQATT, CDR2 SNEGSKA (reference sequence). CDR3 loop: CSASVSGQKAFF. CDR3 sequence (DNA): TGCAGTGCTAGCGTGTCCGGACAGAAAGCTTTCTTT.

Ten or more counts support this clonotype. V is TRBV5-1 and J is TRBJ1-2; weak D call: TRBD1 (6 bases). Germline assignment: CDR1 SGHRS and CDR2 YFSETQ. The CDR3 runs 14 residues. Trimming took 1 base from V and 4 from J, leaving 11 bases between them. The CDR3 protein is CASSLTGRGYGYTF. The CDR3 nucleotides are TGCGCCAGCAGCTTGACAGGGAGGGGCTATGGCTACACCTTC.

The V call is TRBV11-2, the J call TRBJ1-1; D unresolved. The CDR3 contains 15 residues. V dropped 4 bases and J dropped 1 base, with 13 bases sitting between them. CDR1 and CDR2 from the germline V gene are SGHAT and FQNNGV. The CDR3 DNA reads as TGTGCCAGCAGCTCCGCCCTAACAAGGAACACTGAAGCTTTCTTT. Translation gives CASSSALTRNTEAFF.